Described below is a single TCR beta chain sequence and its context. Its antigen remains unidentified. Per-base quality was not reported, and no clone a single base away is much larger than it. The sample's time point label, in plain terms: peripheral blood 6 weeks after treatment start. A total of roughly 30 patients with locally advanced or metastatic urothelial carcinoma, treated at Memorial Sloan Kettering on a trial protocol, made up the cohort. Peripheral blood mononuclear cells were collected from each patient pretreatment and during treatment, giving between 1 and 8 total time points per patient. The Qiagen DNeasy Blood extraction kit was used to purify genomic DNA from total PBMCs and tumor samples. Collected pretreatment and during treatment, PBMCs were isolated and stored as previously described. These data come from a study of PD-L1 blockade in urothelial cancer (dated by TCRdb to between 2016 and 2019). With regard to the full study: All patients started therapy at some point between 2014 and 2016 and received atezolizumab 1,200 mg intravenously every 3 weeks. About 85% of the roughly 29 patients were identified as males with urothelial cancer of bladder origin, and a prior smoking history was reported by 18 of 29 patients. An ECOG performance status of 0 or 1 was recorded for the patients, and 0 to 3 prior chemotherapy regimens had been received by the patients. Blood samples were analyzed at two time points: 3 weeks after treatment start (second dose) and 6 weeks after treatment start. A median of roughly 140,000 T cells and just over 80,000 unique TCRs was obtained from blood samples, and a median clonality of roughly 0.074 was observed. The study, an exploratory multi-omic analysis, examined somatic, immune and clinical correlates of response to PD-L1 blockade with atezolizumab in urothelial cancer. Pretreatment tumor samples, along with matched peripheral blood collected serially before and after atezolizumab treatment, underwent TCR sequencing. Progression-free survival longer than 6 months counted as durable clinical benefit, and TCR features were additionally tested against both progression-free and overall survival. In the same patients, pretreatment tumors underwent whole exome sequencing and RNA sequencing in addition to TCR sequencing. Roughly 10 patients achieved durable clinical benefit and some 20 did not. Pretreatment blood TCR-seq was available for around 29 patients, at least one posttreatment blood collection was obtained for approximately 24 patients, and tumor TCR-seq was available for approximately 24 patients.

Paper-wide results and their limitations: Among patients with durable benefit, tumor-associated TCR clones showed greater expansion in peripheral blood 3 weeks after treatment started (n ≈ 20, p = 0.022). A pretreatment peripheral blood TCR clonality below the median was linked to improved progression-free and overall survival. Because the sample size was small (n ≈ 27) and many exploratory analyses were performed, the results are intended to be hypothesis-generating.

Each PCR received spiked-in synthetic TCR analog templates so that absolute template abundance could be estimated from read counts. Using the immunoSEQ assay, TCRbeta CDR3 regions were amplified from genomic DNA with bias-controlled V and J gene primers. Sequencing of rearranged TCRbeta segments was done at approximately 20X coverage. The paper's data handling went like this. Sequencing errors were corrected by clustering and CDR3s were annotated against IMGT to assign V, D and J genes. Downstream analyses used only productive TCRbeta rearrangements, leaving out any out-of-frame or stop-codon sequences. Clonality was computed as one minus Shannon entropy normalized by the log of the number of unique productive sequences. Fisher's exact test with Benjamini-Hochberg correction, at a threshold of adjusted p below 0.01, was used to find clones that differed between time points or between blood and tumor. Imported from immuneACCESS, the table was reduced by TCRdb to in-frame sequences with V and J called. These copies leave out some clones; in studies compared against another copy, an unresolved V gene accounts for under half, and the cause of the remainder is not known. D and trimming were read from the DNA, whereas the V and J calls and clone size are those reported in that table. Recorded for this sample are around 50,000 clones; approximately 85% of them occurred a single time. The top ten clonotypes cover approximately 1.8% of the sample.

Spanning cysteine to phenylalanine, the CDR3 consists of 16 amino acids. Only the CDR3 part of the read is kept: 48 bases, read in frame from the first base. Ends trimmed: V by 5 bases, J by 2 bases; bases unmatched to a gene: 5. CDR1 and CDR2, looked up from the germline V gene, are SGHRS and YFSETQ. The sequence links TRBV5-1 to TRBJ2-6, and 9 junction bases match TRBD1. This material consisted of PBMCs, taken around atezolizumab (anti-PD-L1) treatment. The TCR was taken from a man over 45 with urothelial cancer. The CDR3 sequence is CASRKGTGTGANVLTF. The sequence in DNA is TGCGCCAGCAGAAAAGGGACAGGGACTGGGGCCAACGTCCTGACTTTC. With all but the CDR3 taken from the reference TRBV5-1 and TRBJ2-6 genes, the full variable domain is: KAGVTQTPRYLIKTRGQQVTLSCSPISGHRSVSWYQQTPGQGLQFLFEYFSETQRNKGNFPGRFSGRQFSNSRSEMNVSTLELGDSALYLCASRKGTGTGANVLTFGAGSRLTVL.